The 15 T cell receptor beta chains listed next were all sequenced from one sample in a study of PD-L1 blockade in urothelial cancer. Assay used: immunoSEQ multiplex PCR; TCRdb lists only in-frame clones, some missing. The repertoire holds 41,000 or so clones, with 82% as singletons. The sample consisted of PBMCs, taken around atezolizumab (anti-PD-L1) treatment. Every receptor here comes from a man in his 60s with urothelial cancer.

The rearrangement links TRBV19 to TRBJ2-1, with TRBD2 identical over 13 bases. This CDR3 comprises 18 residues. J lost 5 bases, V lost 1 base, and 8 bases had no gene match. The germline V gene has CDR1 LNHDA and CDR2 SQIVND (reference sequence). The CDR3 coding sequence is TGTGCCAGTAGTATAGCCAGACTAGCGGGGGGTCGAGACAATGAGCAGTTCTTC. This translates into CASSIARLAGGRDNEQFF.

The gene calls are TRBV9 and TRBJ2-2; the match to TRBD2 covers 9 bases. V dropped 3 bases and J dropped 0; count of bases not matched to a gene: 3. CDR3 length: 16 amino acids. Germline V gene sequence: CDR1 SGDLS, CDR2 YYNGEE. The CDR3 protein is CASSEAGGANTGELFF. The CDR3 DNA reads as TGTGCCAGCAGCGAGGCGGGGGGGGCGAACACCGGGGAGCTGTTTTTT.

The V gene is TRBV6-1, the J gene TRBJ2-7; D perhaps matches TRBD2 (6 bases). This CDR3 has 15 residues. Trimming took off 0 bases at V and 2 bases at J, with 11 bases between the two ends. Germline values: CDR1 MNHNS, CDR2 SASEGT. CDR3 DNA sequence: TGTGCCAGCAGTGAAGCACCTAGCGTGCCCTACGAGCAGTACTTC. Residues: CASSEAPSVPYEQYF.

The rearrangement uses TRBV14 and TRBJ1-2; D gene uncertain. V lost 5 bases and J lost 4, with 17 bases in between. This CDR3 is 15 amino acids long. Germline V gives CDR1 SGHDN, CDR2 FVKESK. The DNA of the CDR3 is TGTGCCAGCAGCGAACGAGGGTGGAAGACCTATGGCTACACCTTC. It translates to CASSERGWKTYGYTF.

The chain uses TRBV7-9 and TRBJ1-5; no clear D gene. Germline V gene sequence: CDR1 SEHNR, CDR2 FQNEAQ (reference sequence). This CDR3 is 13 amino acids long. V shed 4 bases and J shed 2 bases, with 6 bases lying between them. The CDR3 coding sequence is TGTGCCAGCAGCTCGAGAGGCAATCAGCCCCAGCATTTT. Translating it yields CASSSRGNQPQHF.

The chain carries TRBV6-5 and TRBJ2-7; 9 nucleotides line up with TRBD1. V lost 8 bases and J lost 2; bases outside the gene matches: 4. The germline V gene has CDR1 MNHEY and CDR2 SVGAGI. This CDR3 spans 13 amino acids. The chain's CDR3 is CASGQGTTYEQYF. CDR3 nucleotide sequence: TGTGCCAGCGGACAGGGGACGACCTACGAGCAGTACTTC.

This clone has only a few counts. The DNA of the CDR3 is TGTGCCAGCAGTGAATTCATTGACAGGGCCTTTTCTGAAGCTTTCTTT. Amino acids: CASSEFIDRAFSEAFF. The chain combines TRBV2 with TRBJ1-1; TRBD1 matches at 7 bases. CDR1 is SNHLY, CDR2 FYNNEI, per germline. The trim removed 2 bases at V and 6 bases at J, leaving 12 bases unmatched. This CDR3 is built from 16 residues. Supplemented by reference TRBV2 and TRBJ1-1, the full variable domain reads EPEVTQTPSHQVTQMGQEVILRCVPISNHLYFYWYRQILGQKVEFLVSFYNNEISEKSEIFDDQFSVERPDGSNFTLKIRSTKLEDSAMYFCASSEFIDRAFSEAFFGQGTRLTVV.

This chain connects TRBV19 to TRBJ1-6, with D perhaps TRBD1 (6 bases). The CDR3 totals 14 residues. Looked up from germline, CDR1 is LNHDA and CDR2 is SQIVND (reference sequence). The V end lost 7 bases, the J end lost 4 bases, and 11 bases lay between the germline ends. The CDR3 spells CASTTGRYNSPLHF. The CDR3 nucleotides are TGTGCCAGTACGACAGGACGGTATAATTCACCCCTCCACTTT.

The chain recombines TRBV18 with TRBJ2-7; 12 nucleotides line up with TRBD1. CDR3 length equals 15 residues. V lost 3 bases to trimming and J lost 4 bases; unmatched junction nucleotides: 4. The germline gives CDR1 KGHSH, CDR2 LQKENI. The CDR3 coding sequence is TGTGCCAGCTCACCTCCGGGACAGGGGGCATACGAGCAGTACTTC. This codes for CASSPPGQGAYEQYF.

This clone turned up a few times. This chain joins TRBV25-1 and TRBJ2-5; 8 bases are a match to TRBD2. The ends lost 7 bases at V and 1 base at J; junction bases unmatched: 8. Germline V gene sequence: CDR1 MGHDK, CDR2 SYGVNS. The CDR3 totals 15 residues. The CDR3 bases are TGTGCCAGCACCCCCTCGGGAGGGTCCCAAGAGACCCAGTACTTC. This translates into CASTPSGGSQETQYF. The full variable domain, completed using reference TRBV25-1 and TRBJ2-5, is EADIYQTPRYLVIGTGKKITLECSQTMGHDKMYWYQQDPGMELHLIHYSYGVNSTEKGDLSSESTVSRIRTEHFPLTLESARPSHTSQYLCASTPSGGSQETQYFGPGTRLLVL.

The rearrangement joins TRBV6-5 to TRBJ2-5, with TRBD1 matching 9 bases. Germline assignment: CDR1 MNHEY and CDR2 SVGAGI. There are 16 residues in the CDR3. V lost 0 bases, J lost 5 bases, and 7 bases stayed unmatched. In DNA, the CDR3 is TGTGCCAGCAGTTACTCGAGGGGGACAGGGCTGGAGACCCAGTACTTC. Protein product: CASSYSRGTGLETQYF.

CDR3 sequence (DNA): TGTGCCAGCTCCCCTGGCCAGGGGGCAGATACGCAGTATTTT. Protein: CASSPGQGADTQYF. The chain carries TRBV18 and TRBJ2-3; TRBD1 matches 7 bases. V lost 6 bases to trimming and J lost 4 bases; unmatched junction nucleotides: 7. This CDR3 has 14 amino acids. Looked up from germline, CDR1 is KGHSH and CDR2 is LQKENI.

The chain is built from TRBV5-6 and TRBJ1-1; possibly TRBD1 for D (5 bases). Germline loops: CDR1 SGHDT, CDR2 YYEEEE. The CDR3 spans 15 residues. V lost 2 bases and J lost 4, with 15 bases in between. This CDR3 reads CASSFREGKFTEAFF. DNA for the CDR3: TGTGCCAGCAGCTTCAGGGAAGGGAAGTTCACTGAAGCTTTCTTT.

Only one count was recorded for this clone. V gene TRBV7-2 combines with J gene TRBJ2-2; 11 nucleotides align to TRBD2. Germline V gene sequence: CDR1 SGHTA, CDR2 FQGNSA. With 5 bases clipped from V and 4 bases from J, the junction kept 3 bases outside the gene matches. CDR3 length: 15 amino acids. CDR3 in DNA: TGTGCCAGCAGCAACGGACTAGCGGGCACCGGGGAGCTGTTTTTT. Protein sequence: CASSNGLAGTGELFF.

V usage is TRBV28 and J usage is TRBJ1-5; 11 bases agree with TRBD1. The V gene end was trimmed by 7 bases and the J gene end by 7 bases; junction bases not matched to a gene: 6. From germline, CDR1 is MDHEN and CDR2 SYDVKM. The CDR3 runs to 14 residues. CDR3 region: CASTDGTGGQPQHF. Here the CDR3 DNA reads TGTGCCAGCACCGATGGGACAGGGGGACAGCCCCAGCATTTT.